This T cell receptor (beta chain) is from a study of T cell changes during pregnancy in multiple sclerosis. This table comes from immunoSEQ multiplex PCR, and its TCRdb copy is limited to in-frame clones, with some not included. The table lists about 40,000 clones, around nine tenths of them singletons. From germline, CDR1 is MGHRA and CDR2 YSYEKL. Trimming cost V 4 bases and J 11 bases; bases outside gene matches: 16. This CDR3 has 15 residues. This chain connects TRBV4-1 to TRBJ1-1; 7 bases map to TRBD1. Sequences were derived from peripheral blood, sampled in the first trimester of pregnancy. The receptor was isolated from a female donor in good health, enrolled as a control in a pregnancy study. In DNA, the CDR3 is TGCGCCAGCAGCCGAGCGACGACAGGGTCGAGCGGCGCTTTCTTT. Residues: CASSRATTGSSGAFF.